Listed here are 13 T cell receptor beta chains from one sample, sequenced in a study of T-cell reconstitution after alpha-beta-depleted transplantation in children. Using unique molecular identifiers, the investigators prepared the TCRbeta library. TCRdb independently ran MiXCR on the PCR reads; one entry per CDR3 protein. Found here are some 600,000 distinct CDR3 sequences, approximately 15% of them singletons; the top ten hold 1.1%. The sequenced sample was PBMCs from the stem cell graft donor, obtained from the stem cell graft. The receptors derive from a human donor who donated a stem cell graft to a child with acute myeloid leukemia.

The rearrangement links TRBV27 to TRBJ2-1; 7 bases align to TRBD2. The CDR3 loop spans 16 amino acids. Germline assignment: CDR1 MNHEY and CDR2 SMNVEV (reference sequence). Unmatched junction bases numbered 13, after V lost 6 bases and J lost 5 bases. The CDR3 region is CASSPADPGGHNEQFF. DNA for the CDR3: TGTGCCAGCAGCCCAGCGGACCCGGGGGGACACAATGAGCAGTTCTTC.

The sample holds many counts of this clonotype. The rearrangement uses TRBV5-1 and TRBJ1-1, with a possible D match to TRBD1 (6 bases). In germline, CDR1 is SGHRS, CDR2 YFSETQ. The CDR3 sequence is 15 residues long. V shed 3 bases and J shed 0 bases, with 12 bases lying between them. For the CDR3, the DNA is TGCGCCAGCAGCTCGGAACAGGGACTGAACACTGAAGCTTTCTTT. This translates into CASSSEQGLNTEAFF. Supplemented by reference TRBV5-1 and TRBJ1-1, the full variable domain reads KAGVTQTPRYLIKTRGQQVTLSCSPISGHRSVSWYQQTPGQGLQFLFEYFSETQRNKGNFPGRFSGRQFSNSRSEMNVSTLELGDSALYLCASSSEQGLNTEAFFGQGTRLTVV.

This clonotype occurred many times. This chain joins TRBV29-1 and TRBJ1-2; D unresolved. There are 11 residues in the CDR3. CDR1 is SQVTM and CDR2 is ANQGSEA in the germline V gene. The V end was cut by 2 bases, the J end by 7 bases, with 8 bases between. CDR3 loop: CSVEWEVGYTF. CDR3 sequence (DNA): TGCAGCGTTGAATGGGAGGTTGGCTACACCTTC.

This chain uses TRBV5-1 with TRBJ1-1; 8 bases align to TRBD1. The germline gives CDR1 SGHRS, CDR2 YFSETQ. The V and J ends lost 2 bases and 7 bases, in that order; junction bases with no gene match: 10. The CDR3 consists of 15 residues. CDR3 in DNA: TGCGCCAGCAGCTTCCTTGACAGGGGTGAAAATGAAGCTTTCTTT. It translates to CASSFLDRGENEAFF.

This clonotype was seen at least ten times. This sequence joins TRBV20-1 and TRBJ2-1, with 11 bases fitting TRBD2. V dropped 6 bases and J dropped 5; count of bases not matched to a gene: 6. The length of the CDR3 is 14 residues. Germline values: CDR1 DFQATT, CDR2 SNEGSKA (reference sequence). The CDR3 region has the DNA TGCAGTGCCAAAAGGACTAGCGGGCACAATGAGCAGTTCTTC. Translation: CSAKRTSGHNEQFF.

This clonotype came up many times. The chain combines TRBV10-3 with TRBJ2-7, with D unclear. The germline V and J ends were trimmed by 8 bases and 0 bases, with 8 bases remaining between them. CDR1 is ENHRY and CDR2 is SYGVKD in the germline V gene. The CDR3 extends over 12 amino acids. CDR3 sequence reads: CAIQKPSYEQYF. The CDR3 DNA reads TGTGCCATCCAGAAGCCCTCCTACGAGCAGTACTTC.

The V gene is TRBV24-1, the J gene TRBJ2-1, with TRBD2 as a possible D gene (7 bases). V shed 3 bases and J shed 4 bases, with 15 bases lying between them. There are 16 residues in the CDR3. Germline loops: CDR1 KGHDR, CDR2 SFDVKD. The CDR3, as DNA: TGTGCCACCAGTGATCCCAGGGGAGGGGTATACAATGAGCAGTTCTTC. Translating gives CATSDPRGGVYNEQFF.

This clonotype was observed a handful of times. The CDR3 reads CSARDMRAQKQETQYF. In DNA form, the CDR3 reads TGCAGTGCTAGAGATATGAGGGCCCAGAAACAAGAGACCCAGTACTTC. This sequence joins TRBV20-1 and TRBJ2-5, with D possibly being TRBD2 (5 bases). In germline, CDR1 is DFQATT, CDR2 SNEGSKA (reference sequence). V dropped 0 bases and J dropped 2 bases, with 16 bases sitting between them. This CDR3 region has 16 residues.

This clonotype was counted many times. The rearrangement joins TRBV12-3 or TRBV12-4 to TRBJ1-5, with TRBD1 matching 8 bases. The CDR3 contains 16 residues. V lost 3 bases and J lost 2; bases outside the gene matches: 6. This CDR3 is CASSLGPGQGNQPQHF. CDR3 bases: TGTGCCAGCAGTTTGGGGCCGGGACAGGGCAATCAGCCCCAGCATTTT.

The genes are TRBV5-1 and TRBJ1-2; 7 bases match TRBD1. The germline gives CDR1 SGHRS, CDR2 YFSETQ. The length of the CDR3 is 15 residues. Germline trimming cut 0 bases from V and 4 bases from J; bases unmatched to any gene: 6. As DNA, the CDR3 is TGCGCCAGCAGCTTGGGACAGGGCGATCGCTATGGCTACACCTTC. Translating gives CASSLGQGDRYGYTF.

The V call is TRBV12-3 or TRBV12-4, the J call TRBJ2-3; D call uncertain. This CDR3 comprises 15 residues. V was shortened by 7 bases and J by 4 bases, with 18 bases between the two germline ends. DNA for the CDR3: TGTGCCAGCACCCCCCCAAACCCTGAGGCAGATACGCAGTATTTT. This gives the protein CASTPPNPEADTQYF.

This clonotype has just a few counts. This rearrangement joins TRBV7-9 to TRBJ2-5, with 11 bases fitting TRBD1. This CDR3 spans 16 amino acids. Trimming removed 1 base from V and 5 bases from J; junction bases left unmatched: 6. Germline V gene sequence: CDR1 SEHNR, CDR2 FQNEAQ (reference sequence). This CDR3 reads CASSLGTGGEVETQYF. DNA for the CDR3: TGTGCCAGCAGCTTAGGGACAGGGGGCGAAGTGGAGACCCAGTACTTC.

This clonotype was observed many times. The chain has TRBV20-1 and TRBJ2-1, with TRBD2 as a possible D gene (6 bases). Germline V gene sequence: CDR1 DFQATT, CDR2 SNEGSKA (reference sequence). CDR3 size: 15 residues. The V gene lost 5 bases and the J gene lost 0 bases, with 14 bases spanning the gap. CDR3 bases: TGCAGTGCTTGGGTGCGGGGAAGCTCCTACAATGAGCAGTTCTTC. Protein sequence: CSAWVRGSSYNEQFF.